This T cell receptor beta chain originates from a study of cytomegalovirus exposure and HLA in healthy donors. J was trimmed by 6 bases and V by 5 bases; bases with no gene match: 8. Germline values: CDR1 SGHDT, CDR2 YYEEEE. The CDR3 is made up of 14 amino acids. PCR involved 60 Vbeta and 13 Jbeta primers. TCRdb keeps only in-frame clones here, not all; method: immunoSEQ multiplex PCR. The sample holds approximately 78,000 clones, 65% to 70% seen once. Concerning this clone: Its antigen is not identified.

Findings of the study overall: Across donors, most TCRs were seen rarely, yet some public ones were widespread. TCR beta sequences reportedly predicted most subjects' HLA-A and HLA-B alleles accurately.

At sampling all donors were nominally healthy, likely with unrecorded immune exposures. The chain recombines TRBV5-6 with TRBJ2-5; 9 positions agree with TRBD1. Material for sequencing was PBMCs. This TCR was recovered from a middle-aged man in good health and CMV-seropositive. In nucleotides, the CDR3 is TGTGCCAGCAGTGGTACAGGGGGCGGGAAGACCCAGTACTTC. Amino acid sequence: CASSGTGGGKTQYF.